Sequencing of this T cell receptor beta chain was carried out in a study of T cells in Graves' hyperthyroidism and ophthalmopathy (dated 2019 in TCRdb). Regarding the complete study: Peripheral blood was sampled at the time of initial diagnosis, prior to any treatment. In six Graves' hyperthyroidism patients, the study also compared T-cell repertoires from thyroid tissue with T-cell repertoires from blood. Whether ophthalmopathy could be predicted prospectively was tested in an independent validation cohort made up of roughly 19 hyperthyroidism patients plus 17 patients who later progressed to ophthalmopathy. Following sampling, methimazole starting at 30 mg daily was given to hyperthyroidism patients, and high-dose intravenous methylprednisolone was given to ophthalmopathy patients. The 95 to 100 discovery patients were randomly divided into training and test sets at a 7:3 ratio. To identify distinguishing TCR V-J signatures, a discovery cohort of about 100 patients was used, comprising roughly 45 with Graves' ophthalmopathy and approximately 57 with stable Graves' hyperthyroidism. The paper reports TCR Vbeta CDR3 sequencing of some 140 peripheral blood samples: under 45 ophthalmopathy, fewer than 80 hyperthyroidism and approximately 17 progressor patients. On the study overall, not on this receptor specifically: Sample size was not statistically predetermined, and investigators were not blinded to group allocation. A model built on a 13 V-J signature distinguished ophthalmopathy from stable hyperthyroidism, reaching about 89% sensitivity and 81% to 83% specificity in cross-validation and 80%/75% in testing. In validation, the model predicted progression to ophthalmopathy a median of roughly 6.2 months before onset, with over 60% sensitivity and just under 75% specificity. Most expanded thyroid clonotypes (frequency above 0.001) were also detected in blood, suggesting blood repertoires may reflect thyroid immune responses.

Ophthalmopathy patients had moderately to severely active disease, Clinical Activity Score of at least 3, NOSPECS grade of at least 4, and duration under 3 months. Any patient with an uncontrolled infection, another autoimmune disease, pregnancy or lactation was excluded. Diagnoses relied on clinical symptoms, serum thyroxine and TRAb, thyroid ultrasound and orbital computed tomography. PBMCs were isolated from 8 to 10 ml of fresh peripheral blood by Ficoll-Paque density gradient centrifugation. Total RNA was extracted using Trizol reagent, and RNA quality was assessed on an Agilent 2100 Bioanalyzer. Only a few counts were recorded for this clonotype. Its recognized antigen is unknown. No quality values exist for individual bases; no much larger clone is one base distant. TCR beta CDR3 regions were amplified from RNA transcripts. The first round of RT-PCR for the TCR CDR3 was performed with the HTBI primer set and the Qiagen OneStep RT-PCR kit. The libraries were constructed in a second round of multiplex PCR and then size-selected and purified. Paired-end sequencing of the libraries was performed with 100 bp reads on an Illumina HiSeq2000. Turning to the authors' computational methods: SOAPnuke was used to process the raw data, throwing out any read that contained adapters or uncalled bases, had a mean Phred below 15, or lacked an exact constant-primer or identifier match. COPE v1.2.5 was used to merge high-quality paired reads, and clonotypes were defined as unique nucleotide sequences. MiTCR v1.1 was used to align the clonotypes against IMGT TRBV, TRBD and TRBJ reference segments. Analysis was restricted to V-J combinations with a frequency above 0.0001, which covered 99.2% of repertoires. The TCS score was defined as the ratio of F50 (clonal expansion) to E x V (chaos), calculated using BLOSUM62-based TCRdist between CDR3 peptides within each V-J. Welch's t-statistics and random forest reduced roughly 500 V-J features to 13, which were used in a naive Bayes classifier (R e1071). TCRdb took the public reads, trimmed them with fastp at Q25, ran MiXCR for clone calling and kept in-frame beta chains. Every CDR3 protein is listed once, alongside the most common genes and DNA of its rows. The V and J calls reflect TCRdb's pipeline rather than the authors' work. For this sample the table gives about 640,000 distinct CDR3 sequences, of which around 21% were detected only once. Together, the top ten hold around a third of the sample.

Measured from the cysteine to the phenylalanine, the CDR3 is 15 residues long. Only CDR3 DNA remains: 45 bases, in frame from the first base. Based on the germline V gene, the CDR1 and CDR2 sequences are MGHRA and YSYEKL. At the junction V is shortened by 4 bases and J by 8 bases; bases outside the gene matches: 8. Here the chain combines TRBV4-1 and TRBJ2-1, and TRBD2 matches 10 of the central bases. Sequenced: blood. The source of this sequence is a man aged 25-40 years with Graves' ophthalmopathy. For the CDR3, the sequence is CASSPGGSGRYEQFF. In nucleotide form, the sequence is TGCGCCAGCAGCCCCGGGGGTAGCGGGAGGTATGAGCAGTTCTTC.